The 30 T cell receptor beta chains below were found in one sample sequenced in a study of human T cells and chemical hapten exposure. Indicated time point: patch test 2, 6 weeks after DPC sensitization. The treatment is: therapeutic diphenylcyclopropenone sensitization with weekly scalp DPC. TCRdb passed the RACE reads through MiXCR, listing each CDR3 protein once. The data contain about 400,000 distinct CDR3 sequences, over 6% of them singletons. Material: whole blood, obtained in connection with sensitization to the hapten diphenylcyclopropenone (DPC). These receptors all stem from a woman aged 18-35 years with alopecia areata. Some clones in this sample may be carry-over from other donors' samples.

This clonotype was seen a few times. The chain couples TRBV5-1 to TRBJ1-1, with TRBD1 matching 10 bases. Losses at the gene ends were 4 bases for V and 1 base for J; bases not matched to a gene: 7. Looked up from germline, CDR1 is SGHRS and CDR2 is YFSETQ. The length of the CDR3 is 16 residues. The CDR3 coding sequence is TGCGCCAGCAGCCCACTTGGGGACAGGGGGAACACTGAAGCTTTCTTT. Its protein product is CASSPLGDRGNTEAFF.

The chain is built from TRBV6-6 and TRBJ1-2; 7 nucleotides align to TRBD1. Germline-derived CDR1 and CDR2 are MNHNY and SVGAGI (reference sequence). This CDR3 has 13 amino acids. After removal of 4 bases from V and 8 bases from J, the junction contained 7 bases not matched to a gene. The DNA for the CDR3 is TGTGCCAGCAGTTCCCAGCCAGGGGGGGGCTACACCTTC. Protein: CASSSQPGGGYTF.

The chain joins TRBV2 to TRBJ1-1; unclear D gene. Germline V CDR1 and CDR2: SNHLY, FYNNEI. The CDR3 is made up of 10 amino acids. The V gene lost 4 bases and the J gene lost 8 bases, with 5 bases spanning the gap. The CDR3 loop is CASSAAEAFF. CDR3 DNA: TGTGCCAGCAGTGCAGCCGAAGCTTTCTTT.

This clonotype turned up a few times. This sequence joins TRBV7-3 and TRBJ1-3; maybe TRBD1 (6 bases). Trimming cost V 5 bases and J 9 bases, with 14 bases left between them. Germline values: CDR1 SGHTA, CDR2 FQGTGA. This CDR3 has 13 amino acids. CDR3 nucleotide sequence: TGTGCCAGCAGCCCAGTCTTAGGGGGCACCATATATTTT. It specifies CASSPVLGGTIYF. The variable domain in full, completed from reference TRBV7-3 and TRBJ1-3, reads GAGVSQTPSNKVTEKGKYVELRCDPISGHTALYWYRQSLGQGPEFLIYFQGTGAADDSGLPNDRFFAVRPEGSVSTLKIQRTERGDSAVYLCASSPVLGGTIYFGEGSWLTVV.

This clonotype was found a few times. The chain carries TRBV4-3 and TRBJ1-5; D is undetermined. Germline CDR1 and CDR2: LGHNA and YSLEER. CDR3 size: 18 residues. The V end lost 0 bases, the J end lost 5 bases, and 20 bases lay between the germline ends. The CDR3 region is CASSQDLQQSEIYQPQHF. In DNA, the CDR3 is TGCGCCAGCAGCCAAGATCTACAGCAGAGCGAGATCTATCAGCCCCAGCATTTT.

This clonotype was detected only a few times. This chain joins TRBV7-2 and TRBJ2-2; 8 bases align to TRBD2. V lost 5 bases and J lost 6; bases outside the gene matches: 5. This CDR3 has 14 amino acids. Germline lookup yields CDR1 SGHTA and CDR2 FQGNSA. The CDR3 is CASSQSGGSGELFF. In DNA, the CDR3 is TGTGCCAGCAGCCAGAGCGGGGGTTCCGGGGAGCTGTTTTTT.

This clonotype has just a few counts. V usage is TRBV3-1 and J usage is TRBJ2-5; D not certain. The germline V gene encodes CDR1 LGHDT and CDR2 YNNKEL (reference sequence). Trimming left V 2 bases short and J 1 base short, with 14 bases between. This CDR3 has 16 residues. This chain's CDR3 is CASSQKKLRFQETQYF. CDR3 nucleotides: TGTGCCAGCAGCCAAAAAAAATTAAGATTCCAAGAGACCCAGTACTTC.

The table lists this clonotype with many counts. The chain couples TRBV4-3 to TRBJ1-2; 8 nucleotides align to TRBD1. After removal of 1 base from V and 2 bases from J, the junction contained 6 bases not matched to a gene. Germline V gene sequence: CDR1 LGHNA, CDR2 YSLEER. This CDR3 has 16 amino acids. The CDR3: CASSQVRTGKNYGYTF. CDR3 nucleotide sequence: TGCGCCAGCAGCCAAGTAAGGACAGGGAAGAACTATGGCTACACCTTC.

This clonotype was detected many times. The rearrangement links TRBV12-3 or TRBV12-4 to TRBJ1-4; 9 bases map to TRBD1. The CDR3 loop spans 16 amino acids. V was clipped by 6 bases and J by 4 bases; unmatched bases: 9. Here the CDR3 DNA reads TGTGCCAGCAGACTCAACAGGGGGCACGGTAATGAAAAACTGTTTTTT. It encodes CASRLNRGHGNEKLFF.

This clonotype was seen a handful of times. This chain joins TRBV4-1 and TRBJ1-4; D unresolved. The CDR3 runs 19 residues. V dropped 4 bases and J dropped 3 bases, with 24 bases sitting between them. From germline, CDR1 is MGHRA and CDR2 YSYEKL. CDR3 coding DNA: TGCGCCAGCAGCCGGAGCGGTTCGGGGTTTATAAGGTCTAATGAAAAACTGTTTTTT. Its protein is CASSRSGSGFIRSNEKLFF.

This clonotype appeared many times. V is TRBV6-2 or TRBV6-3 and J is TRBJ1-1; 9 bases match TRBD1. The CDR3 is 15 residues long. The J segment lost 7 bases and the V segment lost 6 bases, leaving 12 bases of the junction unmatched. The germline V gene has CDR1 MNHEY and CDR2 SVGEGT. The CDR3 DNA reads as TGTGCCAGCAGCCACGAGGGACAGGGCCTGGGTGAAGCTTTCTTT. Protein sequence: CASSHEGQGLGEAFF.

The sample holds a few counts of this clonotype. The chain joins TRBV2 to TRBJ2-3, with 7 bases aligning to TRBD1. Germline-derived CDR1 and CDR2 are SNHLY and FYNNEI. J was trimmed by 3 bases and V by 4 bases; bases with no gene match: 7. The CDR3 has 15 amino acids. The CDR3 region is CASSADRDITDTQYF. For the CDR3, the DNA is TGTGCCAGCAGTGCAGACAGGGATATAACAGATACGCAGTATTTT.

In its sample, this clonotype was seen a few times. The chain couples TRBV18 to TRBJ1-5, with D possibly matching TRBD1 (5 bases). The CDR3 spans 14 residues. The germline V gene has CDR1 KGHSH and CDR2 LQKENI. V lost 6 bases, J lost 3 bases, and 12 bases lay in between. The CDR3 reads CASSAGTTNQPQHF. DNA for the CDR3: TGTGCCAGCTCGGCCGGGACCACCAATCAGCCCCAGCATTTT.

This clonotype was observed many times. In nucleotides, the CDR3 is TGCGCCAGCAGTGCATTCCGGGACTCAAATCAGCCCCAGCATTTT. This codes for CASSAFRDSNQPQHF. The chain has TRBV10-2 and TRBJ1-5; the D gene is possibly TRBD1 (5 bases). Trimming shortened V by 4 bases and J by 4 bases, and 14 bases separated the two germline ends. The CDR3 spans 15 residues. The germline gives CDR1 WSHSY, CDR2 SAAADI.

This clonotype was seen more than once but under ten times. The chain recombines TRBV7-9 with TRBJ1-2, with D maybe TRBD1 (6 bases). This CDR3 is built from 12 residues. V dropped 3 bases and J dropped 6 bases, with 8 bases sitting between them. Germline V CDR1 and CDR2: SEHNR, FQNEAQ (reference sequence). CDR3 sequence (DNA): TGTGCCAGCAGCTTCGGGGGCGATGGCTACACCTTC. This translates into CASSFGGDGYTF.

This clonotype was counted at least ten times. This chain uses TRBV14 with TRBJ1-4; the D is unclear. The CDR3 consists of 14 residues. V lost 4 bases, J lost 5 bases, and 11 bases lay in between. Germline CDR1 SGHDN, CDR2 FVKESK. In nucleotides, the CDR3 is TGTGCCAGCAGCCCTATGAACCGAAATGAAAAACTGTTTTTT. Residues: CASSPMNRNEKLFF.

This clonotype turned up a few times. CDR3 sequence: CATQLDPNSPLHF. CDR3 nucleotide sequence: TGTGCCACCCAATTGGACCCTAATTCACCCCTCCACTTT. The J gene is TRBJ1-6, the V gene TRBV24-1; D gene ambiguous. The V and J ends lost 9 bases and 6 bases respectively, with 11 bases between them. The germline gives CDR1 KGHDR, CDR2 SFDVKD. The CDR3 contains 13 residues.

This chain links TRBV2 with TRBJ2-3; perhaps TRBD2 as D (7 bases). The CDR3 totals 19 residues. CDR1 and CDR2 (germline): SNHLY, FYNNEI. V lost 0 bases to trimming and J lost 3 bases, with 22 bases between them. The chain's CDR3 is CASSEAGRGATSVTDTQYF. Written as DNA, the CDR3 is TGTGCCAGCAGTGAAGCTGGAAGGGGGGCTACTAGCGTTACAGATACGCAGTATTTT.

This clonotype was detected many times. The chain has TRBV12-3 or TRBV12-4 and TRBJ1-5; D not certain. The CDR3 loop spans 15 amino acids. Trimming took 6 bases from V and 0 from J, leaving 12 bases between them. The CDR3 bases are TGTGCCAGCAGCGTTGGACTGTATAGCAATCAGCCCCAGCATTTT. It specifies CASSVGLYSNQPQHF.

This chain links TRBV6-1 with TRBJ2-3; D is ambiguous. The CDR3 spans 14 residues. In germline, CDR1 is MNHNS, CDR2 SASEGT. Trimming cost V 7 bases and J 3 bases, with 14 bases left between them. CDR3 amino acids: CASNPGHKTDTQYF. The CDR3 DNA reads as TGTGCCAGCAATCCGGGCCATAAAACAGATACGCAGTATTTT.

The genes are TRBV9 and TRBJ2-7; 12 nucleotides line up with TRBD2. V lost 0 bases and J lost 4; bases outside the gene matches: 5. CDR1 and CDR2 (germline): SGDLS, YYNGEE. There are 16 residues in the CDR3. The CDR3 spells CASSVGLAGATYEQYF. DNA for the CDR3: TGTGCCAGCAGCGTAGGACTAGCGGGGGCAACTTACGAGCAGTACTTC. Full variable domain (outside the CDR3, taken from reference TRBV9 and TRBJ2-7): DSGVTQTPKHLITATGQRVTLRCSPRSGDLSVYWYQQSLDQGLQFLIQYYNGEERAKGNILERFSAQQFPDLHSELNLSSLELGDSALYFCASSVGLAGATYEQYFGPGTRLTVT.

This clonotype was detected many times. A junction boundary mismatches the germline segment, possibly from a read error. The chain links TRBV7-9 to TRBJ1-3; D uncertain. Germline CDR1 and CDR2: SEHNR and FQNEAQ (reference sequence). This CDR3 spans 16 amino acids. CDR3 protein: CASSLARRSSGNTIYF. The CDR3, as DNA: TGTGCCAGCAGCCTAGCCCGCCGAAGCTCTGGAAACACCATATATTTT.

This clonotype showed up many times. V usage is TRBV7-3 and J usage is TRBJ1-1, with unresolved D. Germline-derived CDR1 and CDR2 are SGHTA and FQGTGA. The CDR3 runs to 13 residues. V lost 3 bases and J lost 2, with 7 bases in between. The CDR3 loop is CASSLTLNTEAFF. CDR3 nucleotide sequence: TGTGCCAGCAGCTTGACCTTAAACACTGAAGCTTTCTTT. The entire variable domain, with the rest obtained from reference TRBV7-3 and TRBJ1-1, is as follows: GAGVSQTPSNKVTEKGKYVELRCDPISGHTALYWYRQSLGQGPEFLIYFQGTGAADDSGLPNDRFFAVRPEGSVSTLKIQRTERGDSAVYLCASSLTLNTEAFFGQGTRLTVV.

There are many counts of this clonotype. The chain recombines TRBV20-1 with TRBJ2-1; D gene ambiguous. V lost 6 bases and J 3 bases, leaving 9 bases between the germline ends. The CDR3 is 12 residues long. Per the germline V gene, CDR1 is DFQATT and CDR2 is SNEGSKA (reference sequence). The CDR3: CSAPSVYNEQFF. CDR3 DNA: TGCAGTGCCCCCTCAGTCTACAATGAGCAGTTCTTC.

The genes are TRBV7-2 and TRBJ2-1; D is possibly TRBD1 (6 bases). Germline values: CDR1 SGHTA, CDR2 FQGNSA. The CDR3 runs 13 residues. V was pared by 1 base and J by 12 bases, with 13 bases between. In DNA form, the CDR3 reads TGTGCCAGCAGCTTAGACCAGGGGCGAGTGCAGTTCTTC. It specifies CASSLDQGRVQFF. The entire variable domain, with the rest obtained from reference TRBV7-2 and TRBJ2-1, is as follows: GAGVSQSPSNKVTEKGKDVELRCDPISGHTALYWYRQSLGQGLEFLIYFQGNSAPDKSGLPSDRFSAERTGGSVSTLTIQRTQQEDSAVYLCASSLDQGRVQFFGPGTRLTVL.

This chain uses TRBV28 with TRBJ1-5, with D possibly matching TRBD1 (6 bases). CDR1 is MDHEN and CDR2 is SYDVKM in the germline V gene. The V end lost 5 bases, the J end lost 0 bases, and 17 bases lay between the germline ends. This CDR3 is built from 17 residues. The CDR3 DNA reads as TGTGCCAGCAGTCCACCGGGACACAAACATAGCAATCAGCCCCAGCATTTT. It translates to CASSPPGHKHSNQPQHF.

This clonotype was detected a few times. The chain carries TRBV10-3 and TRBJ2-3, with D perhaps TRBD1 (7 bases). The CDR3 has 15 residues. The germline V and J ends were trimmed by 6 bases and 3 bases, with 16 bases remaining between them. Germline CDR1 and CDR2: ENHRY and SYGVKD. CDR3: CAIRPSRGETDTQYF. The CDR3 coding sequence is TGTGCCATCAGACCATCCAGGGGGGAAACAGATACGCAGTATTTT.

The chain is built from TRBV5-1 and TRBJ1-4, with 9 bases fitting TRBD1. This CDR3 has 15 residues. Germline CDR1 reads SGHRS; CDR2 reads YFSETQ. V trimming: 6 bases; J trimming: 7 bases; junction bases outside the gene matches: 10. CDR3 DNA: TGCGCCAGCACCCAACAGGGGGCGCCGAGTGAAAAACTGTTTTTT. Protein sequence: CASTQQGAPSEKLFF. Combining the CDR3 with reference TRBV5-1 and TRBJ1-4 gives the whole variable domain KAGVTQTPRYLIKTRGQQVTLSCSPISGHRSVSWYQQTPGQGLQFLFEYFSETQRNKGNFPGRFSGRQFSNSRSEMNVSTLELGDSALYLCASTQQGAPSEKLFFGSGTQLSVL.

This clonotype was recorded many times. V is TRBV7-2 and J is TRBJ2-3; D gene uncertain. V was shortened by 6 bases and J by 0 bases, with 7 bases between the two germline ends. This CDR3 has 13 amino acids. Germline V CDR1 and CDR2: SGHTA, FQGNSA. The CDR3 DNA is TGTGCCAGCAGTTACGACAGCACAGATACGCAGTATTTT. Translating it yields CASSYDSTDTQYF.

V and J are TRBV18 and TRBJ1-1; D might be TRBD1 (5 bases). Trimming stripped 3 bases from V and 0 bases from J, with 8 bases between. The CDR3 runs to 14 residues. Germline values: CDR1 KGHSH, CDR2 LQKENI. The CDR3 sequence is CASSPRTLNTEAFF. CDR3 DNA sequence: TGTGCCAGCTCACCCCGGACATTGAACACTGAAGCTTTCTTT. The full variable domain, its missing parts supplied by reference TRBV18 and TRBJ1-1, is NAGVMQNPRHLVRRRGQEARLRCSPMKGHSHVYWYRQLPEEGLKFMVYLQKENIIDESGMPKERFSAEFPKEGPSILRIQQVVRGDSAAYFCASSPRTLNTEAFFGQGTRLTVV.